A selection of T cell receptor beta chains follows, all from one sample in a study of response to subunit inactivated influenza vaccine. Using its own MiXCR run on the RT-PCR reads, TCRdb lists one record per CDR3 protein. The sample has more than 600,000 distinct CDR3 sequences; approximately 17% are singletons. The sequences come from PBMCs from blood, collected 5 to 6 days after vaccination. All receptors come from a man between 50 and 59 years old who received an inactivated influenza vaccine. Each CDR3 is given with its conserved first and last residue. The D gene is left open where the match is weak. Only some rows state a clone size, as once, few, many or a class for expanded clones.

d_call	clone_size	j_call	v_call	cdr3_nt	cdr3_aa
-	many	TRBJ1-2	TRBV20-1	TGCAGTGCAGAACAGCTTTTTAACTATGGCTACACCTTC	CSAEQLFNYGYTF
TRBD2	many	TRBJ2-7	TRBV20-1	TGCAGTGCAAGACTAGCGGGAGGGCCGAACGAGCAGTACTTC	CSARLAGGPNEQYF
TRBD1	few	TRBJ1-4	TRBV4-3	TGCGCCAGCAGCCAAGCAGACAGGGTGGGAGAAAAACTGTTTTTT	CASSQADRVGEKLFF
-	-	TRBJ2-5	TRBV6-5	TGTGCCAGCAGTTACCCGAGAACGGGGGCGAGGGGTTCAGGGGAGACCCAGTACTTC	CASSYPRTGARGSGETQYF
-	many	TRBJ2-7	TRBV12-3/TRBV12-4	TGTGCCAGCACTCTGGTTAACGGGAACGAGCAGTACTTC	CASTLVNGNEQYF
-	many	TRBJ1-5	TRBV7-9	TGTGCCAGCAGTTTGAGCAATCAGCCCCAGCATTTT	CASSLSNQPQHF
-	few	TRBJ2-1	TRBV7-2	TGTGCCAGCAGCTTAGTTGCGATGAGCTCCTACAATGAGCAGTTCTTC	CASSLVAMSSYNEQFF
-	few	TRBJ2-1	TRBV20-1	TGCAGTGCTAACCGGCCCCTTCCCTACAATGAGCAGTTCTTC	CSANRPLPYNEQFF
-	-	TRBJ1-1	TRBV7-9	TGTGCCAGCAGCTCCCGGGGGGGCCGAACTGAAGCTTTCTTT	CASSSRGGRTEAFF
-	few	TRBJ1-1	TRBV29-1	TGCAGCGTGCGCCCGGGGAACACTGAAGCTTTCTTT	CSVRPGNTEAFF
TRBD1	many	TRBJ2-7	TRBV6-5	TGTGCCAGCAGTTTCTCCGGGACAGGGGAAGGCTACGAGCAGTACTTC	CASSFSGTGEGYEQYF
-	few	TRBJ2-7	TRBV7-6	TGTGCCAGCAGCTTAGGACCGTCGAGCTCCTACGAGCAGTACTTC	CASSLGPSSSYEQYF
TRBD1	few	TRBJ2-5	TRBV10-3	TGTGCCATCAGTAAACAGGGGGTGGTTGAGACCCAGTACTTC	CAISKQGVVETQYF
TRBD1	few	TRBJ1-1	TRBV20-1	TGCAGTGCTGCTCGGACAGGACTGAACACTGAAGCTTTCTTT	CSAARTGLNTEAFF
TRBD1	-	TRBJ2-1	TRBV4-3	TGCGCCAGCAGCCAAGTCTCGACAGGGCGGTGGATCAGTGAGCAGTTCTTC	CASSQVSTGRWISEQFF
-	few	TRBJ1-1	TRBV11-2	TGTGCCAGCAGCTTAGACCCGGCCCTCAGGACTGAAGCTTTCTTT	CASSLDPALRTEAFF
TRBD1	-	TRBJ2-2	TRBV5-5	TGTGCCAGCAGCTTGACGGGACAGGGGACCGGGGAGCTGTTTTTT	CASSLTGQGTGELFF